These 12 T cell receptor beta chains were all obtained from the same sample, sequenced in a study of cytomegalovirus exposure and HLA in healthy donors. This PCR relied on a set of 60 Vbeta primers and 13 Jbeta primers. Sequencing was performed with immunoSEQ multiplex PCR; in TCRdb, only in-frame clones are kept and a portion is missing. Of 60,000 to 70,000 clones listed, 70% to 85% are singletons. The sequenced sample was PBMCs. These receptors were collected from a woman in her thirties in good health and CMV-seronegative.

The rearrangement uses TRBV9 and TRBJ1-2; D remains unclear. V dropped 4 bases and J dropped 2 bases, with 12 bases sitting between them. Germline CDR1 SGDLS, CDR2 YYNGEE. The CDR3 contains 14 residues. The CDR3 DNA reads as TGTGCCAGCAGCTCCGCGGAAGTAAACTATGGCTACACCTTC. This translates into CASSSAEVNYGYTF.

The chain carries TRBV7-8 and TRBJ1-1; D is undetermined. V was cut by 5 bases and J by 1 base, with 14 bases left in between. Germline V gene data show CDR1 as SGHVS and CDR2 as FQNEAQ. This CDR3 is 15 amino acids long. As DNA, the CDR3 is TGTGCCAGCAGCCCCCGGGGAGCTACGAACACTGAAGCTTTCTTT. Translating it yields CASSPRGATNTEAFF. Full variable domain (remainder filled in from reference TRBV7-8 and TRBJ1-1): GAGVSQSPRYKVAKRGQDVALRCDPISGHVSLFWYQQALGQGPEFLTYFQNEAQLDKSGLPSDRFFAERPEGSVSTLKIQRTQQEDSAVYLCASSPRGATNTEAFFGQGTRLTVV.

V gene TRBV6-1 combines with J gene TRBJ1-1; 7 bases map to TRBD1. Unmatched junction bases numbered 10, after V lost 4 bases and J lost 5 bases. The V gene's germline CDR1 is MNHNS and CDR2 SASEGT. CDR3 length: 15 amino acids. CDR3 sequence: CASSARQGRRTEAFF. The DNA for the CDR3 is TGTGCCAGCAGTGCCCGACAGGGTAGGCGGACTGAAGCTTTCTTT.

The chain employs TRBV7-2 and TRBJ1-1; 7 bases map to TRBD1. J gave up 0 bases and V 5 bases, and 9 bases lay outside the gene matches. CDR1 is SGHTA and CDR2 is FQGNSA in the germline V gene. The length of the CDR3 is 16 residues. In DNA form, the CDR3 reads TGTGCCAGCAGCCCGCAGACAGGGCCCTTGAACACTGAAGCTTTCTTT. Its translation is CASSPQTGPLNTEAFF.

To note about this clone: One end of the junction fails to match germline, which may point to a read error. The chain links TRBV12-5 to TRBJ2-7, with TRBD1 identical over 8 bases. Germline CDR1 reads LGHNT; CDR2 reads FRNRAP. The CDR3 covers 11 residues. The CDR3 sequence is CASGFGDRRCF. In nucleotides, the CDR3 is TGTGCTAGTGGTTTCGGGGACAGGAGATGCTTC.

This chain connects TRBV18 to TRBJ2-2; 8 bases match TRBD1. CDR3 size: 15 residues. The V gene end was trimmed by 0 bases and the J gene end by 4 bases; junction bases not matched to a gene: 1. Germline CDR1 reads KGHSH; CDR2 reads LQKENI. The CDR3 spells CASSPPGQATGELFF. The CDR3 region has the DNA TGTGCCAGCTCACCACCGGGACAGGCCACCGGGGAGCTGTTTTTT.

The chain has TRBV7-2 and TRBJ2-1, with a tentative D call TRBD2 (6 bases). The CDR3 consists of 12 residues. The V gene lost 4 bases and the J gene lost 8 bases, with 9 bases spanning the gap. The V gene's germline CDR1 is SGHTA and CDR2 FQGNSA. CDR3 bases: TGTGCCAGCAGCTGGAGGGGCGATGAGCAGTTCTTC. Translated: CASSWRGDEQFF. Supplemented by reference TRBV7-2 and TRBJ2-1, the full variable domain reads GAGVSQSPSNKVTEKGKDVELRCDPISGHTALYWYRQSLGQGLEFLIYFQGNSAPDKSGLPSDRFSAERTGGSVSTLTIQRTQQEDSAVYLCASSWRGDEQFFGPGTRLTVL.

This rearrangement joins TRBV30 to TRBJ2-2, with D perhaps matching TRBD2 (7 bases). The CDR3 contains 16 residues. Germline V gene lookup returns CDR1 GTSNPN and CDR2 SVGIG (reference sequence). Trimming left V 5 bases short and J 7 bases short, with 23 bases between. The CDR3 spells CAWLAGAGVQSGELFF. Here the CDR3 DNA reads TGTGCCTGGTTGGCAGGGGCGGGAGTGCAGAGCGGGGAGCTGTTTTTT.

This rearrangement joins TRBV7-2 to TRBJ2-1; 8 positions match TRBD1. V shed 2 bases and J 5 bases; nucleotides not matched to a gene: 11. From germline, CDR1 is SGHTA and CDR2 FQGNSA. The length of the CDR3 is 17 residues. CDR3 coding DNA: TGTGCCAGCAGCTTACGGACAGGGAGACGCGTCGACAATGAGCAGTTCTTC. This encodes CASSLRTGRRVDNEQFF. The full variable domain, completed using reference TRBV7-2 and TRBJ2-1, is GAGVSQSPSNKVTEKGKDVELRCDPISGHTALYWYRQSLGQGLEFLIYFQGNSAPDKSGLPSDRFSAERTGGSVSTLTIQRTQQEDSAVYLCASSLRTGRRVDNEQFFGPGTRLTVL.

The CDR3 here is CSVGTSGGPTYEQYF. CDR3 bases: TGCAGCGTTGGAACTAGCGGGGGGCCCACCTACGAGCAGTACTTC. The rearrangement joins TRBV29-1 to TRBJ2-7; 12 bases map to TRBD2. This CDR3 is built from 15 residues. CDR1 SQVTM and CDR2 ANQGSEA come from the germline V gene. V lost 4 bases to trimming and J lost 2 bases; unmatched junction nucleotides: 6.

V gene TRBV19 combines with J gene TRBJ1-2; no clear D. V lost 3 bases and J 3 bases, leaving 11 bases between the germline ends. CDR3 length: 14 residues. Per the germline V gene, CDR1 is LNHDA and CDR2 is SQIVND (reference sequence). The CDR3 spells CASSILQSYYGYTF. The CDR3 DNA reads TGTGCCAGTAGTATCCTACAGTCCTACTATGGCTACACCTTC.

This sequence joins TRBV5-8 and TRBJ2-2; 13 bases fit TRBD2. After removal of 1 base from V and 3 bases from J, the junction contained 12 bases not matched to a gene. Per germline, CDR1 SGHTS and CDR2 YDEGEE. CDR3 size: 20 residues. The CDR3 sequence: CASSLLFRGTSGIYTGELFF. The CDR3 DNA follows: TGTGCCAGCAGCTTGCTCTTCCGTGGGACTAGCGGGATATACACCGGGGAGCTGTTTTTT.